This passage covers 3 T cell receptor beta chains from one sample sequenced in a study of cytomegalovirus exposure and HLA in healthy donors. The PCR was carried out with 60 Vbeta primers and 13 Jbeta primers. Sequencing was performed with immunoSEQ multiplex PCR; in TCRdb, only in-frame clones are kept and a portion is missing. This table holds about 160,000 clones, approximately 88% found once. Material: PBMCs. Every receptor here comes from a woman under 30 in good health and CMV-seronegative.

The rearrangement links TRBV11-2 to TRBJ2-7; D gene uncertain. This CDR3 region has 14 residues. Looked up from germline, CDR1 is SGHAT and CDR2 is FQNNGV. V was pared by 4 bases and J by 0 bases, with 10 bases between. CDR3 sequence reads: CASSSRVDSYEQYF. CDR3 sequence (DNA): TGTGCCAGCAGCTCTCGGGTTGACTCCTACGAGCAGTACTTC.

The V call is TRBV18, the J call TRBJ1-5; a weak D match, TRBD1 (5 bases). The CDR3 has 13 amino acids. Germline values: CDR1 KGHSH, CDR2 LQKENI. V gave up 0 bases and J gave up 9 bases, with 9 bases separating them. The CDR3 here is CASSPPGGRPQHF. CDR3 nucleotides: TGTGCCAGCTCACCACCGGGGGGGAGGCCCCAGCATTTT.

The J gene is TRBJ2-1, the V gene TRBV6-5; perhaps TRBD1 as D (6 bases). V was clipped by 8 bases and J by 7 bases, with 18 bases between them. The length of the CDR3 is 14 residues. CDR1 and CDR2 from the germline V gene are MNHEY and SVGAGI. In DNA form, the CDR3 reads TGTGCCAGCGGCACGGGACATACCTTAAATGAGCAGTTCTTC. Translation: CASGTGHTLNEQFF.